The present T cell receptor beta chain was sequenced within a study of cytomegalovirus exposure and HLA in healthy donors. Points from the study as a whole: With DRB1 most and HLA-C fewest, TCR association rates differed between HLA loci in a later analysis. Most of the TCR beta V segments (in an earlier analysis) were productive either about 87% or about 30% of the time.

The PCR ran on 60 Vbeta and 13 Jbeta primers. Method: immunoSEQ multiplex PCR; TCRdb's copy keeps in-frame clones and lacks some. The table lists roughly 140,000 clones, 70% to 80% of them singletons, with approximately 4% in the top ten. This clone was seen only once. Its antigen is unknown. The junction had 13 bases not matched to a gene; V was cut back by 5 bases and J by 1 base. The CDR3 is made up of 18 amino acids. Germline lookup yields CDR1 LNHDA and CDR2 SQIVND (reference sequence). V is TRBV19 and J is TRBJ1-5; 8 nucleotides match TRBD1. Input material: PBMCs. The sequence derives from a man aged 18 to 30 in good health and CMV-seronegative. DNA of the CDR3: TGTGCCAGTAGTCCCCTCCCCGGACAGGGAGGGAGCAATCAGCCCCAGCATTTT. This encodes CASSPLPGQGGSNQPQHF.